The 8 T cell receptor beta chains listed next were all sequenced from one sample in a study of T cells in Graves' hyperthyroidism and ophthalmopathy. The source material, RNA transcripts, was used to amplify TCR beta CDR3 regions. The TCR CDR3 first-round RT-PCR relied on the HTBI primer set. TCRdb processed the multiplex PCR reads anew with MiXCR; each CDR3 protein has one entry. The sample consists of about 560,000 distinct CDR3 sequences, over 15% of them appearing once. Sequenced material: blood. These receptors were collected from a woman aged 18-35 years with Graves' hyperthyroidism.

Note on this clonotype: At one end, the junction sequence differs from germline, possibly due to a read error. This rearrangement joins TRBV6-5 to TRBJ2-1; D call uncertain. The CDR3 runs 13 residues. Germline CDR1 and CDR2: MNHEY and SVGAGI. DNA for the CDR3: TGTGCCAACAGTTACTCCCGATACAATGAGCAGTTCTTC. Translated, it gives CANSYSRYNEQFF.

This clonotype was detected ten times or more. This chain connects TRBV5-4 to TRBJ2-7; 14 nucleotides agree with TRBD2. This CDR3 has 16 amino acids. Trimming at V came to 1 base and at J to 6 bases, leaving 6 bases not matched to a gene. CDR1 and CDR2 (germline): SGHNT, YYREEE (reference sequence). The CDR3 DNA is TGTGCCAGCAGCTTGTCGGGACTAGCGGGAGTCCGCGAGCAGTACTTC. It encodes CASSLSGLAGVREQYF.

This clonotype came up many times. CDR3 in amino acids: CASSEGTHTDTQYF. CDR3 bases: TGTGCCAGCAGTGAGGGAACACACACAGATACGCAGTATTTT. This chain joins TRBV6-1 and TRBJ2-3; D ambiguous. Deletions cut 3 bases from V and 2 bases from J, with 9 bases between. Germline CDR1 reads MNHNS; CDR2 reads SASEGT. CDR3 length: 14 amino acids.

This clonotype was seen at least ten times. The chain uses TRBV3-1 and TRBJ2-5; D gene unclear. The germline V gene encodes CDR1 LGHDT and CDR2 YNNKEL (reference sequence). The CDR3 runs 12 residues. The ends were cut back, 4 bases at V and 3 bases at J, with 6 bases in the middle. The DNA of the CDR3 is TGTGCCAGCAGCCGTTCCGAAGAGACCCAGTACTTC. Amino acids: CASSRSEETQYF.

This clonotype was picked up many times. The chain links TRBV10-3 to TRBJ2-7, with TRBD1 matching over 7 bases. Germline V gives CDR1 ENHRY, CDR2 SYGVKD. J was trimmed by 4 bases and V by 4 bases; bases with no gene match: 7. The CDR3 runs 14 residues. CDR3 DNA: TGTGCCATCAGTGGTCGGGACAGCGATTACGAGCAGTACTTC. Translating it yields CAISGRDSDYEQYF.

This clonotype was detected many times. The V and J genes are TRBV20-1 and TRBJ2-4; 11 positions match TRBD2. This CDR3 is 15 amino acids long. The V gene end was trimmed by 1 base and the J gene end by 6 bases; junction bases not matched to a gene: 5. The V gene's germline CDR1 is DFQATT and CDR2 SNEGSKA (reference sequence). CDR3 amino acids: CSARGSGRARNIQYF. The DNA of the CDR3 is TGCAGTGCTAGAGGTAGCGGGAGGGCCCGAAACATTCAGTACTTC.

This clonotype occurred many times. The genes are TRBV10-3 and TRBJ1-1, with a tentative D call TRBD1 (6 bases). There are 16 residues in the CDR3. V lost 0 bases and J 1 base, leaving 12 bases between the germline ends. Germline V lookup: CDR1 ENHRY, CDR2 SYGVKD. The chain's CDR3 is CAISESKTGGNTEAFF. The CDR3 coding sequence is TGTGCCATCAGTGAGTCGAAGACAGGAGGGAACACTGAAGCTTTCTTT.

This clonotype was seen more than once but under ten times. The chain has TRBV29-1 and TRBJ1-5; possibly TRBD1 for D (6 bases). The V and J ends lost 3 bases and 0 bases respectively, with 21 bases between them. The CDR3 covers 18 residues. The germline CDR1 and CDR2 sequences are SQVTM and ANQGSEA. Here the CDR3 DNA reads TGCAGCGTTGAGGGCAGGGGTAGAACACTGTGTAGCAATCAGCCCCAGCATTTT. It encodes CSVEGRGRTLCSNQPQHF.